The clone carrying this T cell receptor (beta chain) has a handful of counts. Its antigen remains unknown. The data originate from a study of T-cell reconstitution after alpha-beta-depleted transplantation in children. Regarding the study as a whole: Reported findings indicate that, about two months after transplant, alpha-beta T cells came from several hundred expanded clones, which were derived from non-depleted graft cells.

The CDR3 spans 15 residues. Per germline, CDR1 MDHEN and CDR2 SYDVKM. V lost 3 bases to trimming and J lost 9 bases; unmatched junction nucleotides: 7. TCRbeta library construction was performed incorporating unique molecular identifiers. TCRdb re-called the PCR reads through MiXCR, storing one row per CDR3 protein. The sample lists almost 250,000 distinct CDR3 sequences, about 23% occurring once. The origin of this receptor is a girl aged 2-10 years with Fanconi anemia, due to receive a stem cell transplant. The sequenced sample was PBMCs, obtained before TCRalphabeta/CD19-depleted stem cell transplant. V is TRBV28 and J is TRBJ2-7, with 14 bases fitting TRBD2. The CDR3 bases are TGTGCCAGCAGTTTGAGGACTAGCGGGAGGTCATGGCAGTACTTC. Its translation: CASSLRTSGRSWQYF.